This TCR beta chain was found in a study of shared clonotypes between healthy human individuals. The table came from immunoSEQ multiplex PCR; TCRdb's copy has only in-frame clones and leaves some out. The data show more than 2 million clones, roughly 95% seen once. Comments on this clone: Its specificity is not known.

The study's findings and limits: With four donors compared, roughly 5% of naive CD4 clonotypes were shared. The rarefaction results pointed to incomplete sorted-subset sequencing despite large depth.

The CDR3 extends over 14 amino acids. Trimming cost V 6 bases and J 1 base; bases outside gene matches: 5. The chain has TRBV6-7 and TRBJ1-2; 7 nucleotides align to TRBD1. TRBV6-7 is classed as an ORF, of uncertain function. The sample taken for sequencing was naive CD4+ T cells sorted from blood. The sample's subset: CD45RA+ positively selected. This TCR was recovered from a man younger than 30 in good health. The CDR3 is CASRSGGVNYGYTF. As DNA, the CDR3 is TGTGCCAGCAGGTCAGGGGGTGTTAACTATGGCTACACCTTC.